This T cell receptor beta chain was identified during a study of siplizumab effects on memory and regulatory T cells. TCR templates numbering 80,000 to 100,000 were assayed per sample. TCRdb's table, derived via immunoSEQ multiplex PCR, lists solely in-frame clones and lacks some. This table has approximately 100,000 clones, about 91% appearing once. Concerning this clone itself: Its target is unknown.

Germline V gene data show CDR1 as SGHRS and CDR2 as YFSETQ. This CDR3 region has 15 residues. Trimming shortened V by 4 bases and J by 4 bases, and 15 bases separated the two germline ends. Study-wide results and limits: Mappable alloreactive CD4+ clones averaged roughly 69% Treg-derived with siplizumab versus approximately 25% in controls. A significant reduction in alloreactive sequences traceable to unstimulated CD4+ memory cells was produced by siplizumab. Whether proliferating Tregs in siplizumab cultures suppress was not functionally confirmed.

The TCR was taken from a human donor in good health. The specimen was Tregs sorted from blood. This sequence joins TRBV5-1 and TRBJ2-1, with TRBD1 as a possible D gene (6 bases). CDR3: CASSGWERGYNEQFF. Here the CDR3 DNA reads TGCGCCAGCAGCGGGTGGGAGAGGGGGTACAATGAGCAGTTCTTC.